The 22 T cell receptor beta chains below were found in one sample sequenced in a study of blood T cell repertoires in COVID-19 (dated by TCRdb to 2018 to 2020). Receptor amplification or capture employed the immunoSEQ multiplex PCR assay. The immuneACCESS repertoire file appears here via TCRdb, limited to in-frame rearrangements. These files lack a portion of the clones; in checked studies, under half of the deficit traces to unresolved V genes, and the cause of the others is not known. Counted in this sample were roughly 81,000 clones; over 80% of them appeared once. The ten biggest clones cover about 2% of the sample. Input material: peripheral blood. Source of these receptors: a woman in her seventies with acute or convalescent COVID-19.

The chain recombines TRBV5-6 with TRBJ2-1; no firm D call. Trimming removed 0 bases at V and 8 bases at J, with 9 bases between. The germline CDR1 and CDR2 sequences are SGHDT and YYEEEE. The CDR3 spans 13 residues. The CDR3 is CASSLVSGDEQFF. In nucleotides, the CDR3 is TGTGCCAGCAGCTTGGTGTCTGGAGATGAGCAGTTCTTC.

The chain has TRBV7-8 and TRBJ1-4; D possibly corresponds to TRBD1 (6 bases). This CDR3 contains 17 residues. V lost 1 base and J 3 bases, leaving 15 bases between the germline ends. The germline CDR1 and CDR2 sequences are SGHVS and FQNEAQ. The CDR3 bases are TGTGCCAGCAGCTTAGGGGGTGCGGGGGCTCCTAATGAAAAACTGTTTTTT. Its protein is CASSLGGAGAPNEKLFF.

The CDR3 spells CASSLEVLSEVYGYTF. The CDR3 DNA reads as TGTGCCAGCAGCCTAGAAGTCTTATCAGAAGTCTATGGCTACACCTTC. This sequence joins TRBV7-8 and TRBJ1-2; D gene uncertain. The CDR3 runs to 16 residues. Germline assignment: CDR1 SGHVS and CDR2 FQNEAQ. Trimming removed 5 bases from V and 4 bases from J, with 20 bases in between.

The chain links TRBV2 to TRBJ1-1; possible D gene TRBD1, 6 bases. This CDR3 region has 13 residues. Germline V gene data show CDR1 as SNHLY and CDR2 as FYNNEI. V gave up 7 bases and J gave up 1 base, with 10 bases separating them. CDR3 sequence reads: CASTRTENTEAFF. CDR3 sequence (DNA): TGTGCCAGCACGAGGACAGAGAACACTGAAGCTTTCTTT.

V is TRBV6-6 and J is TRBJ2-1, with 7 bases lining up with TRBD2. The germline CDR1 and CDR2 sequences are MNHNY and SVGAGI (reference sequence). With V trimmed by 0 bases and J by 4 bases, 3 bases remained unmatched. This CDR3 is 15 amino acids long. The CDR3 spells CASSYSGGDYNEQFF. Here the CDR3 DNA reads TGTGCCAGCAGTTACTCTGGGGGGGATTACAATGAGCAGTTCTTC.

The chain combines TRBV5-1 with TRBJ1-5; unclear D gene. V dropped 4 bases and J dropped 6 bases, with 17 bases sitting between them. The CDR3 length is 15 residues. Germline lookup yields CDR1 SGHRS and CDR2 YFSETQ. The CDR3 DNA reads TGCGCCAGCAGCCGCGTACCCGGCGCGGGTCAGCCCCAGCATTTT. The encoded protein is CASSRVPGAGQPQHF. Full variable domain (missing parts from reference TRBV5-1 and TRBJ1-5): KAGVTQTPRYLIKTRGQQVTLSCSPISGHRSVSWYQQTPGQGLQFLFEYFSETQRNKGNFPGRFSGRQFSNSRSEMNVSTLELGDSALYLCASSRVPGAGQPQHFGDGTRLSIL.

The V and J genes are TRBV6-1 and TRBJ2-5, with TRBD2 identical over 7 bases. This CDR3 has 17 amino acids. With V trimmed by 4 bases and J by 2 bases, 13 bases remained unmatched. Germline-derived CDR1 and CDR2 are MNHNS and SASEGT. The CDR3, as DNA: TGTGCCAGCAGTGTCCTCTCCCTAGCGGATCCTCAAGAGACCCAGTACTTC. The encoded protein is CASSVLSLADPQETQYF.

The chain combines TRBV9 with TRBJ1-3, with TRBD1 matching 10 bases. Trimming at V came to 0 bases and at J to 4 bases, leaving 4 bases not matched to a gene. CDR1 and CDR2 from the germline V gene are SGDLS and YYNGEE. This CDR3 contains 16 residues. For the CDR3, the DNA is TGTGCCAGCAGCGTAGTGGGACAGGGGAAAGGAAACACCATATATTTT. It specifies CASSVVGQGKGNTIYF.

The J gene is TRBJ2-5, the V gene TRBV6-5, with a possible D match to TRBD1 (5 bases). Deletions cut 6 bases from V and 5 bases from J, with 13 bases between. The CDR3 runs to 13 residues. Germline CDR1 reads MNHEY; CDR2 reads SVGAGI. CDR3 residues: CASRPLQDETQYF. The CDR3 region has the DNA TGTGCCAGCAGACCACTACAGGATGAGACCCAGTACTTC.

This clone was seen only a few times. The V and J genes are TRBV2 and TRBJ2-1; TRBD2 might be the D (6 bases). Trimming shortened V by 4 bases and J by 2 bases, and 12 bases separated the two germline ends. The CDR3 length is 15 residues. Germline CDR1 reads SNHLY; CDR2 reads FYNNEI. The CDR3 sequence: CASSAEGLTYNEQFF. CDR3 sequence (DNA): TGTGCCAGCAGTGCGGAGGGGTTGACCTACAATGAGCAGTTCTTC.

The chain has TRBV5-6 and TRBJ1-2; TRBD1 agrees at 7 bases. CDR1 SGHDT and CDR2 YYEEEE come from the germline V gene. The CDR3 covers 14 residues. V was clipped by 2 bases and J by 6 bases; unmatched bases: 7. The CDR3 here is CASSLPGTANGYTF. The CDR3 nucleotides are TGTGCCAGCAGCTTACCCGGGACAGCGAATGGCTACACCTTC.

A remark on this clone: One junction end does not reproduce the germline sequence, and a read error may be involved. The genes are TRBV5-1 and TRBJ2-5, with TRBD1 as a possible D gene (5 bases). Germline CDR1 SGHRS, CDR2 YFSETQ. The CDR3 is 14 amino acids. CDR3 in DNA: TGCGCCAGCAGCTTGGACGGCAGGGAAGAGGCCCAGTACTTC. Encoded protein: CASSLDGREEAQYF. Full variable domain (outside the CDR3, taken from reference TRBV5-1 and TRBJ2-5): KAGVTQTPRYLIKTRGQQVTLSCSPISGHRSVSWYQQTPGQGLQFLFEYFSETQRNKGNFPGRFSGRQFSNSRSEMNVSTLELGDSALYLCASSLDGREEAQYFGPGTRLLVL.

The chain carries TRBV28 and TRBJ2-1; D uncertain. Germline V gene data show CDR1 as MDHEN and CDR2 as SYDVKM. This CDR3 contains 13 residues. V lost 4 bases and J 6 bases, leaving 10 bases between the germline ends. CDR3 DNA: TGTGCCAGCAGTTCCGTCGCGATCAATGAGCAGTTCTTC. Amino acids: CASSSVAINEQFF.

In nucleotides, the CDR3 is TGTGCCAGCAGTGAACACGCGGGGGGGCCAAAGACCCAGTACTTC. It encodes CASSEHAGGPKTQYF. The V gene is TRBV6-1, the J gene TRBJ2-5; 9 nucleotides match TRBD2. Trimming removed 2 bases from V and 6 bases from J; junction bases left unmatched: 7. Germline V gene lookup returns CDR1 MNHNS and CDR2 SASEGT. CDR3 length: 15 residues.

The chain uses TRBV19 and TRBJ1-5; TRBD1 aligns across 8 bases. Germline V CDR1 and CDR2: LNHDA, SQIVND (reference sequence). V was clipped by 4 bases and J by 5 bases; unmatched bases: 10. The CDR3 has 16 amino acids. The CDR3 DNA sequence: TGTGCCAGTAGTAGCCAGGGGGCCGGGGAGGATCAGCCCCAGCATTTT. Residues: CASSSQGAGEDQPQHF.

The J gene is TRBJ1-5, the V gene TRBV6-5; D uncertain. This CDR3 is built from 13 residues. The ends were cut back, 10 bases at V and 6 bases at J, with 16 bases in the middle. Germline V gives CDR1 MNHEY, CDR2 SVGAGI. CDR3 in amino acids: CATRRGSGQPQHF. DNA for the CDR3: TGTGCCACCCGACGGGGATCGGGTCAGCCCCAGCATTTT.

The genes are TRBV2 and TRBJ1-6; maybe TRBD1 (5 bases). This CDR3 contains 15 residues. Per germline, CDR1 SNHLY and CDR2 FYNNEI. V was trimmed by 6 bases and J by 10 bases, leaving 19 bases between them. The CDR3 is CASRGLAGGDSPLHF. CDR3 nucleotides: TGTGCCAGCAGGGGACTCGCGGGGGGGGACTCACCCCTCCACTTT.

This clone was detected a few times. V is TRBV21-1 and J is TRBJ2-2; the D call in the table, TRBD1, was not verified against the DNA. TRBV21-1 is flagged as a pseudogene. The CDR3 is 18 amino acids. This CDR3 is CASSKDPGTGYDTGELFF. CDR3 DNA: TGTGCCAGCAGCAAAGACCCCGGGACAGGGTATGACACCGGGGAGCTGTTTTTT.

This chain links TRBV11-2 with TRBJ1-5, with 10 bases that match TRBD1. V lost 5 bases and J lost 0; bases outside the gene matches: 7. CDR3 length: 17 residues. Germline V gene lookup returns CDR1 SGHAT and CDR2 FQNNGV. In DNA form, the CDR3 reads TGTGCCAGCAGCCCGGGGACAGGGGCCAATAGCAATCAGCCCCAGCATTTT. Protein product: CASSPGTGANSNQPQHF.

The chain links TRBV2 to TRBJ2-7, with D tentatively TRBD1 (5 bases). The germline CDR1 and CDR2 sequences are SNHLY and FYNNEI. This CDR3 is 14 amino acids long. The V end was cut by 6 bases, the J end by 5 bases, with 17 bases between. CDR3 DNA sequence: TGTGCCAGCAGAGACCGGCAGGGTAACGACGAGCAGTACTTC. Amino acids: CASRDRQGNDEQYF. The variable domain in full, with the rest retrieved from reference TRBV2 and TRBJ2-7, is EPEVTQTPSHQVTQMGQEVILRCVPISNHLYFYWYRQILGQKVEFLVSFYNNEISEKSEIFDDQFSVERPDGSNFTLKIRSTKLEDSAMYFCASRDRQGNDEQYFGPGTRLTVT.

The rearrangement uses TRBV30 and TRBJ2-7; TRBD1 matches at 8 bases. With V trimmed by 3 bases and J by 3 bases, 13 bases remained unmatched. Germline CDR1 reads GTSNPN; CDR2 reads SVGIG (reference sequence). The CDR3 totals 16 residues. CDR3 amino acids: CAWRPPFGQGLYEQYF. In nucleotides, the CDR3 is TGTGCCTGGAGGCCTCCCTTCGGACAGGGTCTCTACGAGCAGTACTTC. Combining the CDR3 with reference TRBV30 and TRBJ2-7 gives the whole variable domain SQTIHQWPATLVQPVGSPLSLECTVEGTSNPNLYWYRQAAGRGLQLLFYSVGIGQISSEVPQNLSASRPQDRQFILSSKKLLLSDSGFYLCAWRPPFGQGLYEQYFGPGTRLTVT.

The sample holds a few counts of this clone. This chain connects TRBV28 to TRBJ1-2, with a weak D call TRBD1 (5 bases). This CDR3 is 15 amino acids long. V shed 3 bases and J shed 4 bases, with 15 bases lying between them. Germline lookup yields CDR1 MDHEN and CDR2 SYDVKM. CDR3 coding DNA: TGTGCCAGCAGTTTGACAAAGACAGTTACCTATGGCTACACCTTC. Translated: CASSLTKTVTYGYTF.